These T cell receptor beta chains were read from a single sample in a study of blood T cell repertoires in COVID-19. The assay was immunoSEQ multiplex PCR, and TCRdb's table has in-frame clones only and misses some. This sample carries more than 60,000 clones, 84% of them seen once, and the ten largest clones take roughly 3.5%. Input material: peripheral blood. These receptors all come from a man aged 45-60 years with acute or convalescent COVID-19. The CDR3 runs from the conserved cysteine through the conserved F or W. D genes are given only for firm matches. Clone sizes are given selectively: once, few, many, or a class where the clone is expanded.

j_call	v_call	clone_size	d_call	cdr3_nt	cdr3_aa
TRBJ2-1	TRBV29-1	-	TRBD1	TGCAGCGTCCTCGGACAGGTTTTCCGGAGTCCCTACAATGAGCAGTTCTTC	CSVLGQVFRSPYNEQFF
TRBJ1-2	TRBV5-4	once	-	TGTGCCAGCAGCTTGGGAGGGAACTATGGCTACACCTTC	CASSLGGNYGYTF
TRBJ2-1	TRBV6-5	-	TRBD2	TGTGCCAGTACTAGCGACAGCTCCTACAATGAGCAGTTCTTC	CASTSDSSYNEQFF
TRBJ2-2	TRBV7-6	-	TRBD2	TGTGCCAGCAGCCCGAGTAGCGGGGGCCCCTACGGGGAGCTGTTTTTT	CASSPSSGGPYGELFF
TRBJ1-5	TRBV28	-	TRBD1	TGTGCCAGCAGTTCAGGGGGCGGCAATCAGCCCCAGCATTTT	CASSSGGGNQPQHF
TRBJ1-2	TRBV7-2	-	TRBD1	TGTGCCAGCAGACCAGGGGGGCGATATGGCTACACCTTC	CASRPGGRYGYTF
TRBJ1-1	TRBV7-8	-	-	TGTGCCAGCAGCTTCCCTCCAGGGGCCCCTGAAGCTTTCTTT	CASSFPPGAPEAFF
TRBJ2-3	TRBV6-5	-	TRBD1	TGTGCCAGTTCTATCGACAGGGGAGATACGCAGTATTTT	CASSIDRGDTQYF
TRBJ2-1	TRBV29-1	-	-	TGCAGCGTTGAATCGCTAGCTATGGCCTACAATGAGCAGTTCTTC	CSVESLAMAYNEQFF
TRBJ1-2	TRBV4-2	once	TRBD1	TGTGCCAGCAGCCGGGACGGGACAGAGGAGGCGGGTTATGGCTACACCTTC	CASSRDGTEEAGYGYTF
TRBJ2-7	TRBV10-2	-	TRBD2	TGCGCCAGCATCAATAGCGGGGGTGCCTACGAGCAGTACTTC	CASINSGGAYEQYF
TRBJ2-1	TRBV5-6	-	-	TGTGCCAGCAGCGAGGGGGGGGCCGACCCGCTCTTC	CASSEGGADPLF
TRBJ1-5	TRBV20-1	-	-	TGCAGTGCTAGTCCAGGGAATAGCAATCAGCCCCAGCATTTT	CSASPGNSNQPQHF
TRBJ2-7	TRBV6-2/TRBV6-3	-	-	TGTGCCAGCAGTTTACAGGGTAAGGAGCAGTACTTC	CASSLQGKEQYF
TRBJ2-5	TRBV7-2	-	TRBD1	TGTGCCAGCAGCTTACAGGGGGCGATGGAGACCCAGTACTTC	CASSLQGAMETQYF
TRBJ2-7	TRBV4-3	few	TRBD2	TGCGCCAGCAGCCAAGATCGAGTCGCGGGAGGTCTCTACGAGCAGTACTTC	CASSQDRVAGGLYEQYF
TRBJ2-1	TRBV12-3/TRBV12-4	once	-	TGTGCCAGCAGTGCCGCCAAGCATGAGCAGTTCTTC	CASSAAKHEQFF
TRBJ1-4	TRBV19	-	-	TGTGCCAGTAGTATATTGGGAGCGACTAATGAAAAACTGTTTTTT	CASSILGATNEKLFF
TRBJ1-5	TRBV6-5	-	TRBD1	TGTGCCAGCAGTCCACAGGGGGCTAATCAGCCCCAGCATTTT	CASSPQGANQPQHF
TRBJ2-3	TRBV3-1/TRBV3-2	-	TRBD1	TGTGCCAGCAGCCCCGGACAGGGGGTTACGGATACGCAGTATTTT	CASSPGQGVTDTQYF
TRBJ1-6	TRBV7-2	-	-	TGTGCCAGCACCTTGTATAACCCTAGGTCACCCCTCCACTTT	CASTLYNPRSPLHF
TRBJ2-7	TRBV4-3	-	TRBD1	TGCGCCAGCAGCCAAGACGACAGGGGGCCGTACGAGCAGTACTTC	CASSQDDRGPYEQYF
TRBJ2-3	TRBV27	-	-	TGTGCCAGCCGCCCCCTCCCGGGCACAGATACGCAGTATTTT	CASRPLPGTDTQYF
TRBJ1-2	TRBV3-1/TRBV3-2	-	-	TGTGCCAGCAGCCAGGGAACCAGGGCCGGTGGCTACACCTTC	CASSQGTRAGGYTF
TRBJ1-1	TRBV5-1	-	-	TGCGCCAGCAGCTTGGCGGGGGAGATGAACACTGAAGCTTTCTTT	CASSLAGEMNTEAFF
TRBJ1-5	TRBV18	-	-	TGTGCCAGCTCACCAACAGGGTGGAGCAATCAGCCCCAGCATTTT	CASSPTGWSNQPQHF
TRBJ2-5	TRBV9	-	-	TGTGCCAGCAGCGCCGGACAGATACAAGAGACCCAGTACTTC	CASSAGQIQETQYF
TRBJ2-7	TRBV7-8	-	-	TGTGCCAGCAGCTTTCTGGCTGGCTACGAGCAGTACTTC	CASSFLAGYEQYF
TRBJ2-1	TRBV24-1	-	TRBD2	TGTGCCACCAGTCCGGGACTATACAACCTGGGCAATGAGCAGTTCTTC	CATSPGLYNLGNEQFF
TRBJ2-7	TRBV11-3	once	-	TGTGCCAGCAGCTTGGGTGGGGGGACCTACGAGCAGTACTTC	CASSLGGGTYEQYF
TRBJ2-3	TRBV5-1	-	TRBD2	TGCGCCAGCAGCACCGGGACTAGCGGGTCAGATACGCAGTATTTT	CASSTGTSGSDTQYF
TRBJ2-1	TRBV4-2	-	-	TGTGCCAGCAGCCAAGATCACACTAGTGAGCAGTTCTTC	CASSQDHTSEQFF
TRBJ2-1	TRBV18	once	-	TGTGCCAGCTCACCACCGGCCGGAACAGGGTACAATGAGCAGTTCTTC	CASSPPAGTGYNEQFF
TRBJ2-1	TRBV2	few	-	TGTGCCAGCAGTGTAAGAGAGTGGCAGTTCTTC	CASSVREWQFF
TRBJ1-6	TRBV27	-	TRBD1	TGTGCCAGCAGTTTAGGAGCAGGGGGCTTTTCACCCCTCCACTTT	CASSLGAGGFSPLHF
TRBJ1-2	TRBV7-8	-	TRBD1	TGTGCCAGCAGCGCGAGACGCGAGACAGGGCCTGGCTACACCTTC	CASSARRETGPGYTF
TRBJ2-2	TRBV24-1	-	TRBD2	TGTGCCACCAGTGATTCTAGCGGGATCGGTGAGCTGTTTTTT	CATSDSSGIGELFF
TRBJ1-5	TRBV3-1/TRBV3-2	-	-	TGTGCCAGCAGCCAAGATGATTTCCCCGGGATTCAGCCCCAGCATTTT	CASSQDDFPGIQPQHF
TRBJ2-1	TRBV12-3/TRBV12-4	-	-	TGTGCCAGCAGTTGGGCTTACAATGAGCAGTTCTTC	CASSWAYNEQFF
TRBJ1-3	TRBV10-3	-	-	TGTGCCATCAGTGACCCACAGGGCGGAAACACCATATATTTT	CAISDPQGGNTIYF
TRBJ1-5	TRBV4-1	-	-	TGCGCCAGCAGCCAGGCCTTACAGGGAAGGGGACAGCCCCAGCATTTT	CASSQALQGRGQPQHF
TRBJ2-1	TRBV4-3	-	-	TGCGCCAGCAGCCAGCAGCCGGGACTTACGTACAATGGGCAGTTCTTC	CASSQQPGLTYNGQFF
TRBJ2-5	TRBV27	-	TRBD1	TGTGCCAGCAGGCGACAGGGCCAAGAAGAGACCCAGTACTTC	CASRRQGQEETQYF
TRBJ1-5	TRBV19	-	-	TGTGCCAGTAGTATCGGAATCGGGGTTGGTCAGCCCCAGCATTTT	CASSIGIGVGQPQHF
TRBJ2-1	TRBV7-2	-	-	TGTGCCAGCAGCTTAGCGTACGGGTGGGGCGGCGATGAGCAGTTCTTC	CASSLAYGWGGDEQFF
TRBJ2-7	TRBV3-1/TRBV3-2	once	TRBD2	TGTGCCAGCAGAGGGACTAGCGGTTCCTACGAGCAGTACTTC	CASRGTSGSYEQYF
TRBJ2-7	TRBV20-1	-	-	TGCAGTGCTAGCGGGTTCTACGAGCAGTACTTC	CSASGFYEQYF
TRBJ2-3	TRBV19	once	-	TGTGCCAGTGCGTGGGGGGGCACCAGCACAGATACGCAGTATTTT	CASAWGGTSTDTQYF
TRBJ2-5	TRBV5-6	-	TRBD1	TGTGCCAGCAGCCCCACCACCTGGGACAGGCAAGAGACCCAGTACTTC	CASSPTTWDRQETQYF
TRBJ1-6	TRBV6-1	once	TRBD1	TGTGCCAGCAGTGAAATTGGACAGGGAAATTCACCCCTCCACTTT	CASSEIGQGNSPLHF
TRBJ2-4	TRBV18	-	-	TGTGCCAGCTCACCAGAGGCAGGGTTGGACATTCAGTACTTC	CASSPEAGLDIQYF
TRBJ1-1	TRBV6-5	-	-	TGTGCCGTCGCCCTAAGGGGGAACACTGAAGCTTTCTTT	CAVALRGNTEAFF
TRBJ1-1	TRBV5-5	once	-	TGTGCCAGCAGCTTTCAGGGGAACACTGAAGCTTTCTTT	CASSFQGNTEAFF